This section outlines one T cell receptor (beta chain) sequence together with its context. Its antigen is not identified. This record belongs to a study of cytomegalovirus exposure and HLA in healthy donors. About the study: A preliminary data release comprised roughly 80 million unique TCRs obtained from HLA-typed donors.

Vbeta (60) and Jbeta (13) primers were used in the PCR. TCRdb's table, derived via immunoSEQ multiplex PCR, lists solely in-frame clones and lacks some. Counted here are around 78,000 clones, around 80% occurring once; the ten biggest clones make up approximately 1.1%. Findings and caveats of the study: TCR beta sequences numbering roughly 18,000 were associated with HLA alleles at 0.05 false discovery rate in a later analysis. The dataset shows that most TCR sequences were rare, while some public TCRs occurred in many donors.

In germline, CDR1 is LGHNA, CDR2 YNFKEQ. V was pared by 4 bases and J by 1 base, with 13 bases of the junction left unmatched. This CDR3 is built from 19 residues. Input material: PBMCs. This TCR derives from a male donor in good health and CMV-seronegative. The J gene is TRBJ2-1, the V gene TRBV4-2; 10 bases align to TRBD1. CDR3 region: CASSLTTGTGEFSYNEQFF. In DNA, the CDR3 is TGTGCCAGCAGCCTAACCACAGGGACAGGGGAATTTTCCTACAATGAGCAGTTCTTC.